Below, one TCR beta chain is given with its context. What it binds is unknown. The assay was immunoSEQ multiplex PCR, and TCRdb's table has in-frame clones only and misses some. The repertoire holds 350,000 to 450,000 clones, with about 88% as singletons. Treatment of the sample: 15 to 20 received Ad26.COV2.S at low or high dose, single or two shots; five or six received placebo; per-sample allocation not given. The samples date from day 63 after the first vaccine or placebo injection. The donor was a Boston adult aged 18-55 years. This sample was taken from a study of Ad26.COV2.S vaccination and SARS-CoV-2 variants. Study-wide background: Ad26.COV2.S was injected intramuscularly once or twice, 56 days apart.

V shed 1 base and J 1 base; nucleotides not matched to a gene: 5. This CDR3 comprises 16 residues. The germline V gene encodes CDR1 LGHDT and CDR2 YNNKEL (reference sequence). Study results and limitations: From the TCR breadth and depth analyses, total T cell responses may have been underestimated.

The sequence was obtained from a person aged 18-60 years who received the Ad26.COV2.S COVID-19 vaccine or a placebo. This chain joins TRBV3-1 (or the pseudogene TRBV3-2) and TRBJ2-3; 7 nucleotides match TRBD2. The sample was peripheral blood, taken in a trial of Ad26.COV2.S vaccine versus placebo. This CDR3 reads CASSQGRAGGTDTQYF. In DNA form, the CDR3 reads TGTGCCAGCAGCCAAGGGCGGGCGGGAGGCACAGATACGCAGTATTTT.